The entry that follows covers one T cell receptor (beta chain) sequence. The record originates from a study of control samples from healthy donors and cancer patients. Clones were sequenced by immunoSEQ multiplex PCR, and TCRdb holds only the in-frame ones, with some missing. The sample has about 51,000 clones, 80% seen once. The germline gives CDR1 SNHLY, CDR2 FYNNEI. This CDR3 region has 14 residues. Trimming removed 7 bases from V and 5 bases from J, with 15 bases in between. The TCR sequence derives from a man in his 70s in good health. The chain employs TRBV2 and TRBJ1-5; perhaps TRBD1 as D (6 bases). Specimen: blood. CDR3 nucleotide sequence: TGTGCCAGCAAACTTGGGGGCCTGGATCAGCCCCAGCATTTT. It specifies CASKLGGLDQPQHF.